A selection of T cell receptor beta chains follows, all from one sample in a study of cytomegalovirus exposure and HLA in healthy donors. Sequencing used immunoSEQ multiplex PCR; TCRdb keeps in-frame clones, though not all of them. The top ten clones hold roughly 6% of a sample with nearly 95,000 clones, approximately 63% of them seen once. Sequencing was carried out using PBMCs. Receptors originate from a woman aged 25 to 45 in good health and CMV-seronegative. CDR3s include the opening cysteine and the closing phenylalanine or tryptophan. A D gene is named only where the DNA matches it firmly. Clone size is shown for a subset of rows, as once, few, many or a class of expanded clone.

v_gene: TRBV29-1; len: 13; j_gene: TRBJ2-5; d_gene: .; abundance: few; CDR3aa: CSALPAGQETQYF; CDR3nt: TGCAGCGCCCTACCGGCGGGCCAAGAGACCCAGTACTTC
v_gene: TRBV11-2; len: 13; j_gene: TRBJ2-1; d_gene: .; abundance: .; CDR3aa: CASRFQGRNEQFF; CDR3nt: TGTGCCAGCAGATTCCAGGGTAGGAATGAGCAGTTCTTC
v_gene: TRBV30; len: 14; j_gene: TRBJ2-3; d_gene: TRBD1; abundance: .; CDR3aa: CAWSGQGGTDTQYF; CDR3nt: TGTGCCTGGAGTGGACAGGGAGGCACAGATACGCAGTATTTT
v_gene: TRBV9; len: 16; j_gene: TRBJ2-2; d_gene: TRBD1; abundance: .; CDR3aa: CASSGAGQGGTGELFF; CDR3nt: TGTGCCAGCAGCGGAGCGGGACAGGGGGGCACCGGGGAGCTGTTTTTT
v_gene: TRBV18; len: 20; j_gene: TRBJ2-1; d_gene: TRBD1; abundance: .; CDR3aa: CASSPPGTGGWAILSNEQFF; CDR3nt: TGTGCCAGCTCACCGCCCGGGACAGGGGGCTGGGCGATCCTGAGCAATGAGCAGTTCTTC
v_gene: TRBV6-1; len: 12; j_gene: TRBJ1-2; d_gene: .; abundance: .; CDR3aa: CASSESGEGYTF; CDR3nt: TGTGCCAGCAGTGAATCGGGGGAGGGCTACACCTTC
v_gene: TRBV6-5; len: 14; j_gene: TRBJ2-3; d_gene: TRBD1; abundance: few; CDR3aa: CASKPDREPDTQYF; CDR3nt: TGTGCCAGCAAACCGGACAGGGAGCCAGATACGCAGTATTTT
v_gene: TRBV9; len: 15; j_gene: TRBJ1-2; d_gene: .; abundance: few; CDR3aa: CASSTGRHDPSGYTF; CDR3nt: TGTGCCAGCAGCACGGGGAGGCACGACCCCTCTGGCTACACCTTC
v_gene: TRBV15; len: 13; j_gene: TRBJ1-5; d_gene: .; abundance: .; CDR3aa: CATSRDTSQPQHF; CDR3nt: TGTGCCACCAGCAGAGATACGAGTCAGCCCCAGCATTTT
v_gene: TRBV5-6; len: 13; j_gene: TRBJ1-1; d_gene: .; abundance: .; CDR3aa: CASSSRPNTEAFF; CDR3nt: TGTGCCAGCAGCTCGCGGCCGAACACTGAAGCTTTCTTT
v_gene: TRBV10-3; len: 12; j_gene: TRBJ1-1; d_gene: .; abundance: .; CDR3aa: CATGDMNTEAFF; CDR3nt: TGTGCCACTGGTGACATGAACACTGAAGCTTTCTTT
v_gene: TRBV27; len: 14; j_gene: TRBJ2-7; d_gene: TRBD1; abundance: .; CDR3aa: CASSLSPTGNEQYF; CDR3nt: TGTGCCAGCAGTTTATCACCGACAGGGAACGAGCAGTACTTC
v_gene: TRBV9; len: 15; j_gene: TRBJ1-6; d_gene: TRBD1; abundance: .; CDR3aa: CASSAKAGGNSPLHF; CDR3nt: TGTGCCAGCAGCGCGAAGGCAGGGGGTAATTCACCCCTCCACTTT
v_gene: TRBV6-5; len: 14; j_gene: TRBJ1-1; d_gene: .; abundance: .; CDR3aa: CASSYVQGSTEAFF; CDR3nt: TGTGCCAGCAGTTACGTGCAGGGGAGCACTGAAGCTTTCTTT
v_gene: TRBV5-1; len: 15; j_gene: TRBJ2-1; d_gene: TRBD2; abundance: .; CDR3aa: CASSLVRTSRNEQFF; CDR3nt: TGCGCCAGCAGCTTGGTTCGGACTAGCCGCAATGAGCAGTTCTTC
v_gene: TRBV20-1; len: 10; j_gene: TRBJ1-2; d_gene: .; abundance: .; CDR3aa: CSAAGDGYTF; CDR3nt: TGCAGTGCGGCGGGGGATGGCTACACCTTC
v_gene: TRBV6-1; len: 15; j_gene: TRBJ2-7; d_gene: .; abundance: few; CDR3aa: CASRTSFGGAGEQYF; CDR3nt: TGTGCCAGCAGGACATCCTTTGGGGGGGCGGGTGAGCAGTACTTC
v_gene: TRBV21-1; len: 16; j_gene: TRBJ2-3; d_gene: .; abundance: .; CDR3aa: CASRGLAYTLADTQYF; CDR3nt: TGTGCCAGCAGAGGACTAGCCTATACCCTCGCGGATACGCAGTATTTT
v_gene: TRBV5-6; len: 15; j_gene: TRBJ2-1; d_gene: TRBD2; abundance: .; CDR3aa: CASSLFAGGYNEQFF; CDR3nt: TGTGCCAGCAGCTTGTTTGCGGGAGGTTACAATGAGCAGTTCTTC
v_gene: TRBV10-3; len: 16; j_gene: TRBJ2-1; d_gene: .; abundance: .; CDR3aa: CAISSTIPSSYNEQFF; CDR3nt: TGTGCCATCAGCTCGACTATTCCCAGCTCCTACAATGAGCAGTTCTTC
v_gene: TRBV19; len: 12; j_gene: TRBJ1-2; d_gene: .; abundance: .; CDR3aa: CASLDSLYGYTF; CDR3nt: TGTGCCAGCCTCGACAGCCTCTATGGCTACACCTTC
v_gene: TRBV5-4; len: 15; j_gene: TRBJ2-7; d_gene: TRBD2; abundance: once; CDR3aa: CASSPDSSGDYEQYF; CDR3nt: TGTGCCAGCAGTCCTGACTCTAGCGGGGACTACGAGCAGTACTTC
v_gene: TRBV5-8; len: 18; j_gene: TRBJ1-4; d_gene: .; abundance: .; CDR3aa: CASSSLRGGLATNEKLFF; CDR3nt: TGTGCCAGCAGCTCTCTAAGAGGTGGTCTTGCAACTAATGAAAAACTGTTTTTT
v_gene: TRBV11-1; len: 12; j_gene: TRBJ2-3; d_gene: .; abundance: .; CDR3aa: CASSPGGGAQYF; CDR3nt: TGTGCCAGCAGCCCGGGGGGCGGCGCGCAGTATTTT
v_gene: TRBV10-3; len: 13; j_gene: TRBJ1-5; d_gene: .; abundance: .; CDR3aa: CATARGGNQPQHF; CDR3nt: TGTGCCACCGCCCGGGGGGGAAATCAGCCCCAGCATTTT
v_gene: TRBV4-2; len: 15; j_gene: TRBJ2-3; d_gene: TRBD1; abundance: .; CDR3aa: CASSQTGGYADTQYF; CDR3nt: TGTGCCAGCAGCCAGACAGGGGGCTACGCAGATACGCAGTATTTT
v_gene: TRBV30; len: 13; j_gene: TRBJ2-7; d_gene: TRBD2; abundance: .; CDR3aa: CAWGTSLYFEQYF; CDR3nt: TGTGCCTGGGGGACTAGTTTATACTTCGAGCAGTACTTC
v_gene: TRBV11-2; len: 14; j_gene: TRBJ2-1; d_gene: .; abundance: .; CDR3aa: CASSFLDVYNEQFF; CDR3nt: TGTGCCAGCAGTTTCCTAGACGTATACAATGAGCAGTTCTTC
v_gene: TRBV15; len: 17; j_gene: TRBJ1-3; d_gene: .; abundance: few; CDR3aa: CATSRPGLRTPGNTIYF; CDR3nt: TGTGCCACCAGCAGACCTGGTTTGAGGACTCCTGGAAACACCATATATTTT
v_gene: TRBV19; len: 17; j_gene: TRBJ2-3; d_gene: TRBD2; abundance: .; CDR3aa: CASSIAGLAGSTDTQYF; CDR3nt: TGTGCCAGTAGTATCGCCGGACTAGCGGGAAGCACAGATACGCAGTATTTT
v_gene: TRBV5-1; len: 14; j_gene: TRBJ2-2; d_gene: .; abundance: .; CDR3aa: CASSSDTNTGELFF; CDR3nt: TGCGCCAGCAGCTCTGACACAAACACCGGGGAGCTGTTTTTT
v_gene: TRBV5-4; len: 14; j_gene: TRBJ2-1; d_gene: TRBD1; abundance: .; CDR3aa: CASSFVGQIFEQFF; CDR3nt: TGTGCCAGCAGCTTCGTGGGACAGATTTTTGAGCAGTTCTTC
v_gene: TRBV5-1; len: 13; j_gene: TRBJ1-1; d_gene: .; abundance: few; CDR3aa: CASSLLQGTEAFF; CDR3nt: TGCGCCAGCAGCTTGCTGCAGGGCACTGAAGCTTTCTTT
v_gene: TRBV5-5; len: 12; j_gene: TRBJ2-2; d_gene: .; abundance: .; CDR3aa: CASSLYTGELFF; CDR3nt: TGTGCCAGCAGCTTGTATACCGGGGAGCTGTTTTTT
v_gene: TRBV5-1; len: 15; j_gene: TRBJ2-5; d_gene: .; abundance: .; CDR3aa: CASSWQGIFQETQYF; CDR3nt: TGCGCCAGCAGCTGGCAGGGGATCTTCCAAGAGACCCAGTACTTC
v_gene: TRBV15; len: 16; j_gene: TRBJ1-3; d_gene: TRBD1; abundance: once; CDR3aa: CATSRRTGISGNTIYF; CDR3nt: TGTGCCACCAGCAGACGGACAGGGATCTCTGGAAACACCATATATTTT
v_gene: TRBV5-1; len: 15; j_gene: TRBJ1-2; d_gene: .; abundance: once; CDR3aa: CASSLLPGTNYGYTF; CDR3nt: TGCGCCAGCAGCCTACTACCGGGAACTAACTATGGCTACACCTTC
v_gene: TRBV7-9; len: 12; j_gene: TRBJ1-2; d_gene: .; abundance: .; CDR3aa: CASSLDRQGYTF; CDR3nt: TGTGCCAGCAGCTTAGACAGGCAAGGCTACACCTTC
v_gene: TRBV7-8; len: 14; j_gene: TRBJ1-2; d_gene: TRBD1; abundance: .; CDR3aa: CASSPGQGNYGYTF; CDR3nt: TGTGCCAGCAGCCCCGGACAGGGAAACTATGGCTACACCTTC
v_gene: TRBV7-2; len: 17; j_gene: TRBJ2-3; d_gene: TRBD1; abundance: few; CDR3aa: CASSLVGTGFSTDTQYF; CDR3nt: TGTGCCAGCAGCTTAGTAGGGACAGGGTTTAGCACAGATACGCAGTATTTT
v_gene: TRBV7-9; len: 18; j_gene: TRBJ2-1; d_gene: TRBD2; abundance: .; CDR3aa: CASSPPFTGTSGDNEQFF; CDR3nt: TGTGCCAGCAGCCCCCCCTTTACAGGGACTAGCGGGGACAATGAGCAGTTCTTC
v_gene: TRBV7-9; len: 14; j_gene: TRBJ2-5; d_gene: TRBD2; abundance: few; CDR3aa: CASSSLAVQETQYF; CDR3nt: TGTGCCAGCAGCTCACTAGCGGTCCAGGAGACCCAGTACTTC
v_gene: TRBV28; len: 16; j_gene: TRBJ2-2; d_gene: TRBD2; abundance: .; CDR3aa: CASSPIGLASTGELFF; CDR3nt: TGTGCCAGCAGTCCTATTGGACTAGCGAGCACCGGGGAGCTGTTTTTT